This TCR beta chain was recovered during a study of shared clonotypes between healthy human individuals (TCRdb year 2020). With respect to the entire study: A couple of women and a few men aged 18 to 49 years were included in the cohort. Between about 0.94 and 8.9 billion PBMCs per donor were obtained by leukapheresis. To increase sequencing depth and limit assay-specific biases, different laboratories used diverse techniques to prepare libraries and sequence TCR repertoires. Blood TCR repertoires of five healthy adults were deeply sequenced to estimate repertoire size and the extent of clonotype sharing between individuals. For each donor, three plates each were used for CD4 naive and CD4 memory, two plates were used for CD8 naive, and one plate was used for CD8 memory.

A note on this clone: The antigen it recognizes is unknown. No clone much larger than this one lies a single base away; base qualities are absent.

The study at large found these results: Clonotypes shared by all four sorted-subset donors showed higher generation probabilities than non-shared clonotypes. When four donors were compared, the shared fraction of clonotypes was around 5% for naive CD4, around 3.6% for naive CD8, about 2.4% for memory CD4, and 0.35% to 0.5% for memory CD8. Pairwise subsampling indicated that sequencing depth was expected to affect the degree of clonotype sharing among donors. Even with the large sequencing depth, rarefaction of the sorted-subset datasets indicated that sequencing was incomplete. Sampling was restricted to blood, and TCR repertoires in tissue are likely to differ from TCR repertoires in blood. Because the study included only a small number of donors, the genetic and exposure-history diversity represented was limited. Naive subsets generally had larger estimated clonotype richness than memory subsets.

Using the deep immunoSEQ assay, TCR CDR3 regions were amplified from genomic DNA by multiplex PCR. Extracted genomic DNA from each cell subset was spread evenly across all wells of several immunoSEQ 96-well plates, with each plate serving as a replicate. For sorted subsets, approximately 200 ng of genomic DNA, equivalent to 30,000 or so T cell genomes, went into each replicate PCR. Purified libraries were measured with a Qubit 3.0 fluorometer, size-checked on a Bioanalyzer 2100, and measured again with the KAPA Library Quantification kit. A separate single-read 150-cycle Illumina NextSeq 550 flow cell was used to sequence each immunoSEQ 96-well plate. In the paper's pipeline: Because the immunoSEQ output held only junctional sequences and lacked quality scores, the filtering could not match the filtering applied to full-length reads. Sequences were annotated with PyIR, a Python wrapper for IgBLAST v1.9, using IMGT germline references to assign V/J genes and CDR3. Any read was removed if the V/J assignment was weak (E-value above 1e-6), the CDR3 was missing, or the read contained stop codons, out-of-frame junctions, or ambiguous translated residues. V3J clonotypes were defined by identical inferred V gene, J gene, and CDR3 amino acid sequence. The percentage overlap between two repertoires was calculated by dividing the number of shared unique clonotypes by the size of the smaller repertoire. Richness of each repertoire was evaluated using RTK rarefaction, the Chao1 estimator, and Recon v2.1 estimates of unobserved clonotypes. OLGA was used to compute generation probabilities for all TCRbeta clonotypes that the gDNA method yielded from a handful of donors. TCRdb took this table from immuneACCESS and kept in-frame rearrangements with V and J called. Such tables lack part of the clones; where checked against another copy, unresolved V genes explain under half of the gap, and the rest is unexplained. The V and J calls and clone size are taken from that table; D and trimming were inferred from the DNA. For this sample the table gives just over 2,000,000 clones, of which 85% to 95% were detected only once. The top ten constitute about 1.1% of the sample.

CDR1 MDHEN and CDR2 SYDVKM were looked up in the germline V gene. Cut back by 6 bases and 10 bases, the V and J ends lie 24 bases apart. The CDR3 runs 15 residues from the cysteine to the phenylalanine. The entry retains the CDR3 DNA only, 45 bases that are in frame from base 1. CD8 naive samples consisted of CD45RO-negative cells that were positively selected for CCR7, yielding a CD45RA+CCR7+ population without TemRA cells. The donors were healthy, HIV-negative adults who had no recently reported acute infections or vaccinations. Every donor was a Caucasian adult residing in Nashville, Tennessee, USA. Blood was obtained by leukapheresis, after which PBMCs were separated by Ficoll-Histopaque density gradient centrifugation and cryopreserved in liquid nitrogen vapor phase. Analytical flow cytometry was used to check the purity and quantity of every magnetically sorted T cell population. Each sorted fraction had its genomic DNA isolated and then quantified by UV absorbance on a Nanodrop 2000c.

The sequence was obtained from a man between 18 and 29 years old in good health. The specimen sequenced was naive CD8+ T cells sorted from blood. The cell subset or site label for this specimen denotes: CD45RA+CCR7+. Recombination linked TRBV28 to TRBJ1-2; tentative D gene TRBD1, with 5 bases matching. The DNA is as follows: TGTGCCAGCAGCCTACCACCCCCAGACAGCCCGTCCTACACCTTC. Translated, this gives CASSLPPPDSPSYTF.